The 19 T cell receptor beta chains below all came from one sample that was sequenced in a study of T cells in women clearing cervical HPV infection. Only in-frame clones appear in the TCRdb table, and some are missing; sequencing was by immunoSEQ multiplex PCR. This repertoire includes about 48,000 clones. Sequenced: blood buffy coat. These receptors were taken from a woman between 18 and 75 years old with a cervical HPV16 infection that either progressed to CIN3+ or cleared (not recorded which).

The CDR3 DNA, read in part, is TGTGCCAGCAGTTACAGGGGCTCACGGAACACTGAA. Translation gives CASSYRGSRNTE. The entire CDR3 protein reads CASSYRGSRNTEAFF. The chain combines TRBV6-2 or TRBV6-3 with TRBJ1-1, with a weak D call TRBD1 (5 bases). The read ends 3 residues before the CDR3 terminus; that terminus is restored from the germline J gene. Germline loops: CDR1 MNHEY, CDR2 SVGEGT. The CDR3 is 15 amino acids. V lost 2 bases to trimming and J lost 1 base, with 11 bases between them.

On this clone itself: The DNA ends 3 residues before the CDR3 does, and the rest of the CDR3 is filled in from the germline J gene. This chain links TRBV20-1 with TRBJ1-6; TRBD1 agrees at 8 bases. CDR3 length: 15 residues. Germline V lookup: CDR1 DFQATT, CDR2 SNEGSKA (reference sequence). J gave up 6 bases and V 4 bases, and 8 bases lay outside the gene matches. The CDR3 spells CSATISGGINSPLHF. CDR3 DNA, as far as it was read: TGCAGTGCTACCATATCAGGGGGCATTAATTCACCC.

Details on this clone: The CDR3 end falls 3 residues outside the read, so it is completed with the germline J gene. The chain links TRBV11-2 to TRBJ1-2; D unclear. The CDR3 extends over 14 amino acids. Trimming removed 0 bases at V and 6 bases at J, with 11 bases between. The germline gives CDR1 SGHAT, CDR2 FQNNGV. The CDR3 here is CASSLETPKHGYTF. Incomplete CDR3 DNA: TGTGCCAGCAGCTTAGAGACACCTAAACATGGC.

A remark on this clone: The read comes to an end 3 residues before the CDR3 does, leaving the germline J gene to fill in the end. The rearrangement uses TRBV7-9 and TRBJ1-1, with D uncertain. CDR1 SEHNR and CDR2 FQNEAQ come from the germline V gene (reference sequence). The CDR3 is 15 amino acids. Trimming pared 4 bases from V and 5 bases from J, leaving 17 bases between. CDR3 bases read: TGTGCCAGCAGCTCCCAGGCGGTCGGGGTTACTGAA. This encodes CASSSQAVGVTE. The whole CDR3 sequence reads CASSSQAVGVTEAFF.

On this clone itself: Read data end 3 residues before the CDR3 end; the end is taken from the germline J gene. The chain is built from TRBV28 and TRBJ1-1; 10 positions agree with TRBD1. The length of the CDR3 is 16 residues. Germline V gene sequence: CDR1 MDHEN, CDR2 SYDVKM. The V and J ends lost 3 bases and 1 base, in that order; junction bases with no gene match: 5. CDR3 residues: CASSFGTGEWNTEAFF. The DNA read from the CDR3 is TGTGCCAGCAGTTTCGGGACAGGGGAATGGAACACTGAA.

A word on this clone: The read is 3 residues too short to cover the CDR3 end, so that end is filled in from the germline J gene. The chain links TRBV5-1 to TRBJ2-5, with 9 bases aligning to TRBD1. Germline V gives CDR1 SGHRS, CDR2 YFSETQ. Unmatched junction bases numbered 2, after V lost 1 base and J lost 4 bases. CDR3 length: 14 residues. The covered CDR3 bases are TGCGCCAGCAGCTTGAAGGGACAGGGAGAGACC. It translates to CASSLKGQGET. The entire CDR3 protein reads CASSLKGQGETQYF.

A remark on this clone: Read sequence stops 3 residues before the CDR3 end, and the germline J gene provides the missing end. The chain employs TRBV18 and TRBJ1-1, with D perhaps TRBD1 (6 bases). CDR3 length: 16 residues. V lost 6 bases and J 5 bases, leaving 22 bases between the germline ends. Looked up from germline, CDR1 is KGHSH and CDR2 is LQKENI. The CDR3 sequence: CASSSGTRDRGTEAFF. The covered CDR3 bases are TGTGCCAGCTCTTCCGGGACACGCGATCGGGGTACTGAA.

On this clone: The read ends 3 residues shy of where the CDR3 ends; the end is completed using the germline J gene. The V and J genes are TRBV19 and TRBJ2-7; TRBD1 might be the D (6 bases). With 10 bases removed from V and 4 bases from J, the gap between germline ends came to 8 bases. Germline loops: CDR1 LNHDA, CDR2 SQIVND (reference sequence). The CDR3 loop spans 10 amino acids. CDR3 amino acids: CATQGYEQYF. The sequenced part of the CDR3 DNA is TGTGCCACACAGGGATACGAG.

A note on this clone: The read halts 3 residues ahead of the CDR3 end, with the missing end drawn from the germline J gene. The rearrangement joins TRBV7-9 to TRBJ2-5; D perhaps matches TRBD1 (5 bases). Germline V gene data show CDR1 as SEHNR and CDR2 as FQNEAQ (reference sequence). V lost 1 base and J 3 bases, leaving 6 bases between the germline ends. This CDR3 is built from 13 residues. Incomplete CDR3 DNA: TGTGCCAGCAGCTTAGTCAGGGAAGAGACC. Translating it yields CASSLVREET. The CDR3 in its entirety is CASSLVREETQYF.

Notes on this clone: Read data end 3 residues before the CDR3 end; the end is taken from the germline J gene. V usage is TRBV19 and J usage is TRBJ2-2; weak D call: TRBD1 (5 bases). CDR1 is LNHDA, CDR2 SQIVND, per germline (reference sequence). Trimming took off 6 bases at V and 0 bases at J, with 14 bases between the two ends. This CDR3 comprises 16 residues. Partial CDR3 DNA: TGTGCCAGTAGGGTTCAGGGCAGACCGAACACCGGGGAG. Translating gives CASRVQGRPNTGE. The full-length CDR3 reads as CASRVQGRPNTGELFF.

Concerning this clone itself: The read falls 3 residues short of the CDR3 end, and the missing part is taken from the germline J gene. This chain uses TRBV6-2 or TRBV6-3 with TRBJ1-6, with D maybe TRBD1 (6 bases). V was cut by 6 bases and J by 8 bases, with 17 bases left in between. The CDR3 loop spans 15 amino acids. CDR1 and CDR2 (germline): MNHEY, SVGEGT. The CDR3 loop reads CASSPSRGRYSPLHF. The CDR3 bases that were read are TGTGCCAGCAGCCCCAGCAGGGGACGGTATTCACCC.

On this clone: The read terminates 3 residues before the CDR3 end, so the remaining end is supplied by the germline J gene. The chain links TRBV4-1 to TRBJ1-2; D is unresolved. The CDR3 contains 15 residues. The V and J ends lost 1 base and 4 bases respectively, with 13 bases between them. Germline CDR1 is MGHRA and CDR2 is YSYEKL. This CDR3 is CASSQAEGLVYGYTF. The DNA read from the CDR3 is TGCGCCAGCAGCCAAGCGGAAGGACTAGTCTATGGC.

On this clone itself: The sequenced fragment ends 3 residues before the CDR3 boundary, so the rest is inferred from the germline J gene. V is TRBV18 and J is TRBJ2-5, with D possibly matching TRBD1 (7 bases). Germline-derived CDR1 and CDR2 are KGHSH and LQKENI. The V end lost 4 bases, the J end lost 2 bases, and 11 bases lay between the germline ends. This CDR3 comprises 14 residues. The CDR3 spells CASSHPGGQETQYF. The covered CDR3 bases are TGTGCCAGCTCACATCCAGGGGGGCAAGAGACC.

With regard to this clone: With the read ending 3 residues before the CDR3 end, the germline J gene is used to fill in that end. This chain links TRBV19 with TRBJ1-3; a weak D match, TRBD1 (6 bases). The CDR3 consists of 13 residues. Looked up from germline, CDR1 is LNHDA and CDR2 is SQIVND (reference sequence). The CDR3 loop reads CASSISGGGGIYF. Partial CDR3 DNA: TGTGCCAGTAGTATAAGTGGGGGCGGGGGA.

Note on this clone: The read terminates 3 residues before the CDR3 end, so the remaining end is supplied by the germline J gene. This chain joins TRBV6-2 or TRBV6-3 and TRBJ1-5; D is undetermined. V was shortened by 3 bases and J by 1 base, with 10 bases between the two germline ends. Looked up from germline, CDR1 is MNHEY and CDR2 is SVGEGT. CDR3 length: 15 amino acids. The part of the CDR3 DNA that was read is TGTGCCAGCAGTTATGGCCATTTGAGCAATCAGCCC. Amino acids: CASSYGHLSNQP. Given in full, the CDR3 is CASSYGHLSNQPQHF.

Turning to this clone: The CDR3 goes on 3 residues after the read ends, and that part is filled in from the germline J gene. The chain has TRBV5-6 and TRBJ2-3; the D gene is possibly TRBD1 (6 bases). From germline, CDR1 is SGHDT and CDR2 YYEEEE. The CDR3 is made up of 15 amino acids. V was shortened by 0 bases and J by 1 base, with 9 bases between the two germline ends. CDR3 DNA, as far as it was read: TGTGCCAGCAGCTTGGTAGGGGGTCGCACAGATACG. Translating it yields CASSLVGGRTDT. The whole CDR3 is CASSLVGGRTDTQYF.

To note about this clone: The read comes to an end 3 residues before the CDR3 does, leaving the germline J gene to fill in the end. The rearrangement links TRBV5-1 to TRBJ2-2; weak D call: TRBD1 (6 bases). This CDR3 comprises 15 residues. Germline values: CDR1 SGHRS, CDR2 YFSETQ. Trimming stripped 1 base from V and 3 bases from J, with 10 bases between. Incomplete CDR3 DNA: TGCGCCAGCAGCTTGAGGGACATCCACACCGGGGAG. Its protein product is CASSLRDIHTGE. The whole CDR3 is CASSLRDIHTGELFF. Full variable domain (rest looked up from reference TRBV5-1 and TRBJ2-2): KAGVTQTPRYLIKTRGQQVTLSCSPISGHRSVSWYQQTPGQGLQFLFEYFSETQRNKGNFPGRFSGRQFSNSRSEMNVSTLELGDSALYLCASSLRDIHTGELFFGEGSRLTVL.

Remarks on this clone: The CDR3 is cut off 3 residues early in the read; its end comes from the germline J gene. This rearrangement joins TRBV2 to TRBJ1-5, with D perhaps matching TRBD1 (6 bases). Germline V gene sequence: CDR1 SNHLY, CDR2 FYNNEI. V was clipped by 1 base and J by 1 base, with 8 bases between them. The CDR3 length is 15 residues. The CDR3 sequence is CASSEDQGSNQPQHF. The CDR3 bases that were read are TGTGCCAGCAGTGAAGACCAGGGGAGCAATCAGCCC.

With respect to this clone: Read coverage stops 3 residues before the CDR3 terminus; the germline J gene supplies the remainder. The J gene is TRBJ2-7, the V gene TRBV6-2 or TRBV6-3; 9 positions agree with TRBD1. Germline lookup yields CDR1 MNHEY and CDR2 SVGEGT. The V gene end was trimmed by 2 bases and the J gene end by 0 bases; junction bases not matched to a gene: 5. This CDR3 spans 16 amino acids. The covered CDR3 bases are TGTGCCAGCAGTTACGGGACAGGGTTGGGCTCCTACGAG. It translates to CASSYGTGLGSYE. The full-length CDR3 reads as CASSYGTGLGSYEQYF.